This entry lists 21 T cell receptor beta chains sequenced from one sample in a study of early T cells in non-severe SARS-CoV-2 infection. TCRdb analysed the 5' RACE reads with MiXCR anew, one entry per CDR3 protein. The sample lists some 49,000 distinct CDR3 sequences, approximately 10% occurring once. Sample: whole blood. These receptors were obtained from an adult who was a healthcare worker with PCR-confirmed SARS-CoV-2 infection or an uninfected control (not recorded which).

This clonotype is categorized as medium-sized. This sequence joins TRBV9 and TRBJ1-5, with TRBD1 matching over 8 bases. The germline V gene encodes CDR1 SGDLS and CDR2 YYNGEE. The CDR3 sequence is 15 residues long. The J segment lost 0 bases and the V segment lost 4 bases, leaving 3 bases of the junction unmatched. The CDR3 loop is CASSRGQGSNQPQHF. CDR3 nucleotides: TGTGCCAGCAGCCGAGGACAGGGTAGCAATCAGCCCCAGCATTTT.

This clonotype was seen more than once but under ten times. CDR3 region: CSAREDLDTQYF. The CDR3 region has the DNA TGCAGTGCTAGGGAGGACCTAGATACGCAGTATTTT. V usage is TRBV20-1 and J usage is TRBJ2-3, with D tentatively TRBD2 (5 bases). The ends were cut back, 3 bases at V and 5 bases at J, with 9 bases in the middle. The CDR3 runs to 12 residues. The germline V gene encodes CDR1 DFQATT and CDR2 SNEGSKA (reference sequence).

In its sample, this clonotype was seen a few times. The chain is built from TRBV12-3 or TRBV12-4 and TRBJ2-7; 7 nucleotides align to TRBD2. This CDR3 comprises 14 residues. V trimming: 3 bases; J trimming: 7 bases; junction bases outside the gene matches: 9. In DNA, the CDR3 is TGTGCCAGCAGTTTCCGGGACTCCGGGGGGGAGCAGTACTTC. Its translation: CASSFRDSGGEQYF.

This clonotype has a handful of counts. The rearrangement joins TRBV7-9 to TRBJ1-6; D is ambiguous. V was clipped by 2 bases and J by 1 base, with 9 bases between them. This CDR3 region has 16 residues. Per the germline V gene, CDR1 is SEHNR and CDR2 is FQNEAQ (reference sequence). The CDR3 sequence is CASSLFPQSYNSPLHF. DNA of the CDR3: TGTGCCAGCAGCTTATTTCCCCAATCCTATAATTCACCCCTCCACTTT.

The chain couples TRBV11-2 to TRBJ2-3, with TRBD2 matching over 7 bases. Germline CDR1 SGHAT, CDR2 FQNNGV. V lost 4 bases and J lost 5; bases outside the gene matches: 9. This CDR3 is built from 15 residues. CDR3 sequence reads: CASSSGTKEGDTQYF. The CDR3 region has the DNA TGTGCCAGCAGCTCGGGGACTAAAGAGGGAGATACGCAGTATTTT.

The CDR3 DNA reads TGTGCCAGCAGCCCCAGACCCGGGAGGGCCCTAGCCAAAAACATTCAGTACTTC. Its protein product is CASSPRPGRALAKNIQYF. The V and J genes are TRBV5-6 and TRBJ2-4; 8 nucleotides align to TRBD2. V shed 4 bases, J shed 0 bases, and the junction held 12 bases outside the gene matches. The CDR3 covers 18 residues. Germline-derived CDR1 and CDR2 are SGHDT and YYEEEE.

In this sample, this clonotype turned up many times. V is TRBV4-2 and J is TRBJ1-2; tentative D call: TRBD1 (5 bases). CDR1 LGHNA and CDR2 YNFKEQ come from the germline V gene. CDR3 size: 15 residues. V was trimmed by 1 base and J by 4 bases, leaving 13 bases between them. CDR3 in amino acids: CASSQVGDYSYGYTF. The CDR3, as DNA: TGTGCCAGCAGCCAAGTAGGGGATTACAGCTATGGCTACACCTTC.

Ten or more counts support this clonotype. The chain uses TRBV20-1 and TRBJ2-7, with 8 bases aligning to TRBD2. The CDR3 consists of 15 residues. Germline V gene data show CDR1 as DFQATT and CDR2 as SNEGSKA (reference sequence). The trim removed 0 bases at V and 0 bases at J, leaving 4 bases unmatched. DNA for the CDR3: TGCAGTGCTAGAGATCTGAGCGGGAGCTCCTACGAGCAGTACTTC. It is translated as CSARDLSGSSYEQYF.

The chain employs TRBV7-3 and TRBJ2-7, with 11 bases fitting TRBD2. The CDR3 consists of 14 residues. J was trimmed by 6 bases and V by 4 bases; bases with no gene match: 5. Germline CDR1 is SGHTA and CDR2 is FQGTGA. The CDR3 spells CASSSGTSGGEQYF. CDR3 DNA sequence: TGTGCCAGCAGCTCCGGGACTAGCGGTGGCGAGCAGTACTTC.

This clonotype was counted a few times. The chain couples TRBV27 to TRBJ2-3, with 7 bases fitting TRBD1. The ends lost 6 bases at V and 0 bases at J; junction bases unmatched: 6. The CDR3 is 15 residues long. Germline values: CDR1 MNHEY, CDR2 SMNVEV (reference sequence). The CDR3 region is CASRNRGHSTDTQYF. DNA of the CDR3: TGTGCCAGCAGAAACAGGGGCCACAGCACAGATACGCAGTATTTT.

At least ten counts were recorded for this clonotype. This rearrangement joins TRBV27 to TRBJ2-1, with a weak D call TRBD1 (6 bases). The CDR3 spans 15 residues. Germline lookup yields CDR1 MNHEY and CDR2 SMNVEV (reference sequence). V lost 0 bases and J 9 bases, leaving 15 bases between the germline ends. The CDR3 nucleotides are TGTGCCAGCAGTTTATCGGTACAGGGCGGAAGTGAGCAGTTCTTC. Translation gives CASSLSVQGGSEQFF.

This clonotype showed up many times. The chain combines TRBV6-6 with TRBJ1-2; D not certain. Germline loops: CDR1 MNHNY, CDR2 SVGAGI (reference sequence). The CDR3 runs to 10 residues. V lost 6 bases and J lost 5, with 4 bases in between. For the CDR3, the DNA is TGTGCCAGCAGCCAATATGGCTACACCTTC. The encoded protein is CASSQYGYTF.

The table lists this clonotype with many counts. The V and J genes are TRBV11-2 and TRBJ1-5, with D possibly matching TRBD1 (6 bases). V was cut by 5 bases and J by 7 bases, with 12 bases left in between. The CDR3 loop spans 13 amino acids. CDR1 SGHAT and CDR2 FQNNGV come from the germline V gene. CDR3 DNA sequence: TGTGCCAGCAGCAAACAGGGAGAACAGCCCCAGCATTTT. This codes for CASSKQGEQPQHF.

Ten or more counts support this clonotype. V gene TRBV20-1 combines with J gene TRBJ1-6; TRBD1 aligns across 9 bases. The germline CDR1 and CDR2 sequences are DFQATT and SNEGSKA (reference sequence). This CDR3 has 14 residues. Trimming took 8 bases from V and 5 from J; bases not matched to a gene: 7. DNA of the CDR3: TGCAGTACAGTCGGGACAGGGAATAATTCACCCCTCCACTTT. It translates to CSTVGTGNNSPLHF.

At least ten counts were recorded for this clonotype. The chain links TRBV5-5 to TRBJ1-1; D uncertain. CDR3 length: 14 amino acids. Germline CDR1 and CDR2: SGHKS and YYEKEE (reference sequence). V lost 4 bases to trimming and J lost 4 bases, with 14 bases between them. The CDR3 sequence: CASSAPSLSTEAFF. In DNA, the CDR3 is TGTGCCAGCAGCGCCCCGAGTTTGAGCACTGAAGCTTTCTTT.

The chain has TRBV12-3 or TRBV12-4 and TRBJ1-6; 10 nucleotides align to TRBD1. Trimming at V came to 7 bases and at J to 9 bases, leaving 6 bases not matched to a gene. This CDR3 is built from 14 residues. The chain's CDR3 is CASTPTGGSSPLHF. CDR3 nucleotide sequence: TGTGCCAGCACTCCGACAGGGGGCTCTTCACCCCTCCACTTT.

This clonotype was observed at least ten times. The rearrangement joins TRBV20-1 to TRBJ2-3; 11 positions agree with TRBD2. The V gene's germline CDR1 is DFQATT and CDR2 SNEGSKA (reference sequence). With 0 bases clipped from V and 6 bases from J, the junction kept 8 bases outside the gene matches. The CDR3 totals 16 residues. The CDR3 DNA reads as TGCAGTGCTAGAGATAGTAGCGGGAGGGCAGGTGATACGCAGTATTTT. It yields the protein CSARDSSGRAGDTQYF.

The sample holds a few counts of this clonotype. The chain carries TRBV7-2 and TRBJ1-3; 9 nucleotides agree with TRBD1. Germline trimming cut 4 bases from V and 8 bases from J; bases unmatched to any gene: 12. Germline loops: CDR1 SGHTA, CDR2 FQGNSA. This CDR3 comprises 16 residues. The CDR3: CASSWKPPGQGHTIYF. CDR3 nucleotide sequence: TGTGCCAGCAGCTGGAAACCCCCGGGACAGGGACACACCATATATTTT. Variable domain in full (rest from reference TRBV7-2 and TRBJ1-3): GAGVSQSPSNKVTEKGKDVELRCDPISGHTALYWYRQSLGQGLEFLIYFQGNSAPDKSGLPSDRFSAERTGGSVSTLTIQRTQQEDSAVYLCASSWKPPGQGHTIYFGEGSWLTVV.

In regard to this clonotype: A read error is likely, as this CDR3 ends without the conserved phenylalanine or tryptophan. The DNA is left out, because the CDR3 cannot be placed on it with certainty; the CDR3 is given as TCRdb lists it. J is TRBJ1-1 and V is TRBV10-1; TRBD1 reflects the table's D call only, with no check against the DNA. Inclusive of both ends, the CDR3 amounts to 8 amino acids. Germline V gene lookup returns CDR1 WNHNN and CDR2 SYGVQD (reference sequence). CDR3 sequence: CASITGLL.

This clonotype was observed at least ten times. The chain is built from TRBV3-1 and TRBJ2-3, with D maybe TRBD2 (6 bases). V lost 1 base and J lost 0, with 11 bases in between. CDR1 LGHDT and CDR2 YNNKEL come from the germline V gene (reference sequence). The CDR3 spans 16 residues. CDR3 nucleotide sequence: TGTGCCAGCAGCCAAGCGGGCGGGACCAGCACAGATACGCAGTATTTT. This encodes CASSQAGGTSTDTQYF.

This rearrangement joins TRBV29-1 to TRBJ2-7; tentatively, D is TRBD1 or TRBD2 (5 bases each). CDR1 is SQVTM, CDR2 ANQGSEA, per germline. The CDR3 covers 14 residues. Trimming took off 6 bases at V and 4 bases at J, with 19 bases between the two ends. The CDR3 is CSVPTPGTYYEQYF. CDR3 nucleotide sequence: TGCAGCGTCCCAACTCCCGGGACGTATTACGAGCAGTACTTC.